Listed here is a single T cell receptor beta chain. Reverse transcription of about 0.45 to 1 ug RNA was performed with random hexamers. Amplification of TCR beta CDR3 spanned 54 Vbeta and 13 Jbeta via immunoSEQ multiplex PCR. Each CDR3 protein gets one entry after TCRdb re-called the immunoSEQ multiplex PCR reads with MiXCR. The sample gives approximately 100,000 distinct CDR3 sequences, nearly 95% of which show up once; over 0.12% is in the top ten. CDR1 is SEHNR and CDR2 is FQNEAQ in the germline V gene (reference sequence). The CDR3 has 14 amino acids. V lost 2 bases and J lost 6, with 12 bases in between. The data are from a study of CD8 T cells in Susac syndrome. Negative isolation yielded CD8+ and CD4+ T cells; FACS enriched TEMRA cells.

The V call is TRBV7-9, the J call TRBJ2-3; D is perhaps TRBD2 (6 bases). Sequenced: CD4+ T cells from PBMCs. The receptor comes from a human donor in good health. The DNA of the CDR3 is TGTGCCAGCAGCTTATTAGAACGGGGGGATACGCAGTATTTT. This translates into CASSLLERGDTQYF.